This T cell receptor beta chain was recovered during a study of glioma-infiltrating T cells. Study-wide points: Above-expected tissue-blood divergence occurred in all gliomas, most in low-grade ones. CDR3 overlap between tissue and blood was very small.

Worth noting for this clonotype: Its antigen remains unknown.

The iRepertoire nested amplicon-rescue multiplex PCR amplified TCR alpha and beta CDR3s from RNA. Tissue mRNA or PBMC total RNA, about 90-450 ng, went into one-step reverse transcription and amplification. TCRdb re-analysed the multiplex PCR reads in MiXCR, keeping a single row per CDR3 protein. The sample shows around 180,000 distinct CDR3 sequences, approximately 40% of them seen only once. The CDR3 has 13 residues. The germline V gene encodes CDR1 LGHDT and CDR2 YNNKEL (reference sequence). Trimming took off 0 bases at V and 4 bases at J, with 4 bases between the two ends. This TCR came from a human donor with low-grade glioma or glioblastoma, undergoing nonglioma brain surgery, or in good health (not recorded which). Sequencing input: glioma tissue, nonneoplastic brain tissue, or PBMCs (not recorded which). V usage is TRBV3-1 and J usage is TRBJ1-5; D not certain. As DNA, the CDR3 is TGTGCCAGCAGCCAAGATAAGAATCAGCCCCAGCATTTT. Translation: CASSQDKNQPQHF.